This T cell receptor (beta chain) was documented in a study of identical twins. Study-level points and caveats: Models predicted less out-of-frame TCR alpha sharing in monozygotic twins than was found. Some out-of-frame alpha sequences were shared by twins, and these showed excess low generation probability. The authors noted that invariant MAIT and iNKT cells could partly confound zero-insertion analyses.

TCRdb itself ran the 5' RACE reads through MiXCR, one entry per CDR3 protein. The table lists 700,000 or so distinct CDR3 sequences, 8.5% to 9.5% of them singletons. This clonotype was found once. The target antigen is unknown. V shed 3 bases and J shed 3 bases, with 14 bases lying between them. This CDR3 is 15 amino acids long. Germline CDR1 reads WNHNN; CDR2 reads SYGVQD (reference sequence). The same specimen was also included in a second study, on yellow fever vaccine responses in identical twins.

The sequenced sample consisted of PBMCs. V is TRBV10-1 and J is TRBJ1-2; D is uncertain. The sequence came from a woman between 18 and 29 years old in good health. In DNA, the CDR3 is TGCGCCAGCAGTGATATGGGGAGAAGCCACTATGGCTACACCTTC. It is translated as CASSDMGRSHYGYTF.